Sequencing of this T cell receptor (beta chain) was carried out in a study of T cell clonality in common variable immunodeficiency. The V gene end was trimmed by 6 bases and the J gene end by 7 bases; junction bases not matched to a gene: 11. CDR3 length equals 15 residues. From germline, CDR1 is DFQATT and CDR2 SNEGSKA (reference sequence). Study-level points and caveats: In common variable immunodeficiency, TCR beta chains reportedly carried fewer deletions and N-nucleotide insertions. T cell subpopulation sequencing would be needed to explain CVID clonality.

The data were produced by immunoSEQ multiplex PCR, yet TCRdb's version contains in-frame clones alone and is incomplete. The sample contains around 39,000 clones, none of them singletons. There are many counts of this clone. Its antigen is not known. Sequencing ends 3 residues short of the CDR3 end; the germline J gene provides the rest. This TCR came from a person aged 18 to 70 in good health. This chain joins TRBV20-1 and TRBJ2-2, with TRBD2 identical over 10 bases. The sample comprised peripheral blood mononuclear cells. The sequenced CDR3 bases are TGCAGTGCGCGGGGGGTAGCGGGGGGAGACGGGGAG. Translated: CSARGVAGGDGE. The CDR3, in full, reads CSARGVAGGDGELFF.